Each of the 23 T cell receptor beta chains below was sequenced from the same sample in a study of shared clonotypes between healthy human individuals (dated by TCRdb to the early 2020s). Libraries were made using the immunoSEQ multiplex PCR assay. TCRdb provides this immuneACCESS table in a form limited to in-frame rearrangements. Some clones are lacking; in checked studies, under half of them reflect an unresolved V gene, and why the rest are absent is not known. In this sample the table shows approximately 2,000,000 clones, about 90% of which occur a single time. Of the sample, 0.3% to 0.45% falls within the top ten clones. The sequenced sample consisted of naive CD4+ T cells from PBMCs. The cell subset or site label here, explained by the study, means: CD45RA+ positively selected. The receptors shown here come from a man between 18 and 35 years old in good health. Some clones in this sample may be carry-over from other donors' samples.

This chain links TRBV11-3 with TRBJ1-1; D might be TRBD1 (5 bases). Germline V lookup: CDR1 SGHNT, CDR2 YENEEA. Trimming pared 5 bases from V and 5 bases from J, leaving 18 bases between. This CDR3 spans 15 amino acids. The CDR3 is CASSDAGSGGTEAFF. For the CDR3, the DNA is TGTGCCAGCAGCGACGCGGGCAGCGGGGGGACTGAAGCTTTCTTT.

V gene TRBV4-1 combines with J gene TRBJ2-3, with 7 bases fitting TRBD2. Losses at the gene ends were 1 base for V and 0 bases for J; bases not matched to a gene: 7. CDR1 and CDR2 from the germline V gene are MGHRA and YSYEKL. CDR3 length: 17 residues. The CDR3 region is CASSQVNSGISTDTQYF. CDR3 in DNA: TGCGCCAGCAGCCAAGTCAACAGCGGGATAAGCACAGATACGCAGTATTTT.

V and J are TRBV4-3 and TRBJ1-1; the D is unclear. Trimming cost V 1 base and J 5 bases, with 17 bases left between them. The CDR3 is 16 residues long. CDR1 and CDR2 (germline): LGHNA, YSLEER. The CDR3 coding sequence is TGCGCCAGCAGCCAAGGCCACCAGTGGGCGGGTACTGAAGCTTTCTTT. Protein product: CASSQGHQWAGTEAFF.

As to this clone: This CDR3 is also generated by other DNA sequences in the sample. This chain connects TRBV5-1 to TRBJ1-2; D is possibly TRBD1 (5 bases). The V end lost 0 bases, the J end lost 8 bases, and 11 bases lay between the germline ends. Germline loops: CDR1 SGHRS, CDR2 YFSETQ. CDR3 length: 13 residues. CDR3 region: CASSLGRDDGYTF. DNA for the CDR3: TGCGCCAGCAGCTTGGGAAGGGACGACGGCTACACCTTC.

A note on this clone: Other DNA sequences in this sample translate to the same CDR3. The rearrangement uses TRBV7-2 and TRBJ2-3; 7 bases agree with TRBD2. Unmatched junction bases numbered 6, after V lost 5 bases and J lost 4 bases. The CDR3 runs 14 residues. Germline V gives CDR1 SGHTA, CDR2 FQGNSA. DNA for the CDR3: TGTGCCAGCAGCCCCAGACTAGCTGCAGATACGCAGTATTTT. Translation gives CASSPRLAADTQYF. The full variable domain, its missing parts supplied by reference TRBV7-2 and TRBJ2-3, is GAGVSQSPSNKVTEKGKDVELRCDPISGHTALYWYRQSLGQGLEFLIYFQGNSAPDKSGLPSDRFSAERTGGSVSTLTIQRTQQEDSAVYLCASSPRLAADTQYFGPGTRLTVL.

The CDR3 loop is CASFLGQTTDWGTEAFF. In DNA form, the CDR3 reads TGTGCCAGCTTTTTAGGACAGACCACCGATTGGGGCACTGAAGCTTTCTTT. This chain links TRBV2 with TRBJ1-1; D perhaps matches TRBD1 (6 bases). The CDR3 totals 17 residues. The V end was cut by 8 bases, the J end by 4 bases, with 26 bases between. Germline CDR1 is SNHLY and CDR2 is FYNNEI.

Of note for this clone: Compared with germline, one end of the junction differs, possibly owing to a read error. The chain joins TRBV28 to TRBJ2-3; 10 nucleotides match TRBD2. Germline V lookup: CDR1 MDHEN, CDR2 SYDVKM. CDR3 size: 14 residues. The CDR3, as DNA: TGTGCCAGCAGTTCCCGCGAGCGGGAGGGGCGTTGGCATTTT. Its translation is CASSSREREGRWHF.

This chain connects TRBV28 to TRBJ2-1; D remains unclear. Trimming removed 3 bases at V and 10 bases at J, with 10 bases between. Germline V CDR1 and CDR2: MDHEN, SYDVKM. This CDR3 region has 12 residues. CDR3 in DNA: TGTGCCAGCAGTTTGTCTTTTGGGGAGCAGTTCTTC. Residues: CASSLSFGEQFF.

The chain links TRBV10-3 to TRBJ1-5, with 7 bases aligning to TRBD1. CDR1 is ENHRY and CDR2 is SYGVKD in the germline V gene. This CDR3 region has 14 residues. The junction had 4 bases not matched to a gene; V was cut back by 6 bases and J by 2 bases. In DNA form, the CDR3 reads TGTGCCATCAGGGGGGACAGCCGCAATCAGCCCCAGCATTTT. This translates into CAIRGDSRNQPQHF.

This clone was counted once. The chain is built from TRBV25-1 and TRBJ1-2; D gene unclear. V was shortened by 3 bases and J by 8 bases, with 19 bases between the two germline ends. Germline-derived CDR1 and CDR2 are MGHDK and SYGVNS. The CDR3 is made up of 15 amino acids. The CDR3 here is CASSDLVETPRGYTF. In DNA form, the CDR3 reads TGTGCCAGCAGTGATCTCGTTGAAACCCCTCGGGGCTACACCTTC.

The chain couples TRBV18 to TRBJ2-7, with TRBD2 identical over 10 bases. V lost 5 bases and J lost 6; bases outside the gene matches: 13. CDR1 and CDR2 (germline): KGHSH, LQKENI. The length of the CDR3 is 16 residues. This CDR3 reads CASSYELAGSQIEQYF. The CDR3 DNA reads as TGTGCCAGCTCATACGAACTAGCGGGGAGTCAGATCGAGCAGTACTTC.

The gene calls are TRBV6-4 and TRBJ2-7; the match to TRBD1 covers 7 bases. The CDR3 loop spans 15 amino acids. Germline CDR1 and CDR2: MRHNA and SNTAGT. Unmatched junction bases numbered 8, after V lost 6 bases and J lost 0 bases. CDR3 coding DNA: TGTGCCAGCAGAGGTTTCAGGGACAGCTCCTACGAGCAGTACTTC. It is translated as CASRGFRDSSYEQYF.

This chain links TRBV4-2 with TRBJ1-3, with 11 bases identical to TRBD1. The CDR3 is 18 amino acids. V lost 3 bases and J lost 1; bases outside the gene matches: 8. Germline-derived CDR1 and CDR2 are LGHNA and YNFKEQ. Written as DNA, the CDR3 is TGTGCCAGCAGCCAGGGGACAGGGGGTTTTGTTTCTGGAAACACCATATATTTT. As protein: CASSQGTGGFVSGNTIYF.

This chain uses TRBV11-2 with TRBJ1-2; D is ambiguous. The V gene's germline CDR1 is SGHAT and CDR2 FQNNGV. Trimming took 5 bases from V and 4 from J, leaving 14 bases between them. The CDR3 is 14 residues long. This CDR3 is CASSPRNVPYGYTF. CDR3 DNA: TGTGCCAGCAGCCCCCGGAACGTCCCCTATGGCTACACCTTC.

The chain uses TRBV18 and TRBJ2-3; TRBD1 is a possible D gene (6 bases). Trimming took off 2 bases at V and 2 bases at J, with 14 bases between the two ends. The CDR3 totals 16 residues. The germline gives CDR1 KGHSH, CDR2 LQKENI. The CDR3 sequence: CASSPTVQGPTDTQYF. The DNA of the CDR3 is TGTGCCAGCTCACCAACCGTACAGGGACCCACAGATACGCAGTATTTT.

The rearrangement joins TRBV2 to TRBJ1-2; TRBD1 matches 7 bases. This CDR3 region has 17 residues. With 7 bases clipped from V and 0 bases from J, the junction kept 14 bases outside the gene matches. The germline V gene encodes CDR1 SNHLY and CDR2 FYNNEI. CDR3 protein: CASKFEGALITNYGYTF. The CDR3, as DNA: TGTGCCAGCAAGTTTGAGGGGGCACTTATAACTAACTATGGCTACACCTTC. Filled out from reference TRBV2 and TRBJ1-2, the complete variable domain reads EPEVTQTPSHQVTQMGQEVILRCVPISNHLYFYWYRQILGQKVEFLVSFYNNEISEKSEIFDDQFSVERPDGSNFTLKIRSTKLEDSAMYFCASKFEGALITNYGYTFGSGTRLTVV.

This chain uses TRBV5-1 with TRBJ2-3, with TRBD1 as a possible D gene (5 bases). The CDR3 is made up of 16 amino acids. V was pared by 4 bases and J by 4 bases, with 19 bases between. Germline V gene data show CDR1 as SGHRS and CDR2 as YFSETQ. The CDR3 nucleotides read TGCGCCAGCAGCCCCCCGTGGCAGGGTAACGCAGATACGCAGTATTTT. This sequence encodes CASSPPWQGNADTQYF.

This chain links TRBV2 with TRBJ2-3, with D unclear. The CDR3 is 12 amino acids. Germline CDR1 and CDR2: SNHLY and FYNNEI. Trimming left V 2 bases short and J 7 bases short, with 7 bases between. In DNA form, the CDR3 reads TGTGCCAGCAGTGAATGGAACTATACGCAGTATTTT. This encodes CASSEWNYTQYF.

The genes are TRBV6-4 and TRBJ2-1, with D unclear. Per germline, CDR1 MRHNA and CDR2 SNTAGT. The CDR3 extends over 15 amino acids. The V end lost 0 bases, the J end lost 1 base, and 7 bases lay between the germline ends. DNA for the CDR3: TGTGCCAGCAGTGACTCAGGCGTTTCCTACAATGAGCAGTTCTTC. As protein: CASSDSGVSYNEQFF.

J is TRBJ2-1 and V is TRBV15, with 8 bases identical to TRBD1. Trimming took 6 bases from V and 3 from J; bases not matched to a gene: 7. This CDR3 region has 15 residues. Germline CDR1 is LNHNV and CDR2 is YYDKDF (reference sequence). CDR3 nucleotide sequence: TGTGCCACCAGGACCGGGACAGGATACTACAATGAGCAGTTCTTC. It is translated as CATRTGTGYYNEQFF.

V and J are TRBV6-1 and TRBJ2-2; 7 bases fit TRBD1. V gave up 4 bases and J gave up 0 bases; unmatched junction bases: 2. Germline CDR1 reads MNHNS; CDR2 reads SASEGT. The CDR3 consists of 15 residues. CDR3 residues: CASSAGTANTGELFF. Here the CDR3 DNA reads TGTGCCAGCAGTGCCGGGACAGCGAACACCGGGGAGCTGTTTTTT.

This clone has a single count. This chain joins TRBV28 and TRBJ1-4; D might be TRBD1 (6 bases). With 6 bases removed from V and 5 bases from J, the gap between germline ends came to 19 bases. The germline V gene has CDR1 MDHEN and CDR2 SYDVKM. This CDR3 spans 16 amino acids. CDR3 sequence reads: CASSLTPGQGNEKLFF. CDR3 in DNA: TGTGCCAGCAGCCTGACCCCGGGACAAGGAAATGAAAAACTGTTTTTT.

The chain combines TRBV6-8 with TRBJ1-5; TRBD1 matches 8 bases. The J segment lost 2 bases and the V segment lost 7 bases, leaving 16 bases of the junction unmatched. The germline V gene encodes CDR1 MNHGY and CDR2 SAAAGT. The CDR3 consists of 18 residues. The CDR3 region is CASIGLTGEIVRNQPQHF. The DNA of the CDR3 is TGTGCCAGCATTGGACTGACAGGGGAGATTGTGCGCAATCAGCCCCAGCATTTT.